This T cell receptor (beta chain) was identified during a study of breast tumors, draining lymph nodes, adjacent tissues. TCRdb used MiXCR to reprocess the multiplex PCR reads, holding one entry per CDR3 protein. The table has over 20,000 distinct CDR3 sequences, around 25% seen once. CDR3 size: 15 residues. Germline V gene lookup returns CDR1 SGHRS and CDR2 YFSETQ. The J segment lost 1 base and the V segment lost 4 bases, leaving 5 bases of the junction unmatched. This clonotype appeared many times. Its cognate antigen is unknown. Study-wide points: Tumor and nontumor repertoires were significantly more similar in luminal-like than in basal-like breast cancer. Tumor T cell lymph node origin was a supported hypothesis, not proven. The data were judged consistent with most tumor T cells coming from lymph node and expanding in tumor. Tumors had less TCR diversity than lymph nodes, more than nontumor tissue.

The source is a female donor with breast cancer. Some clones in this sample may be carry-over from other donors' samples. Specimen: breast tumor tissue. The chain links TRBV5-1 to TRBJ2-7, with 10 bases matching TRBD2. The CDR3, as DNA: TGCGCCAGCAGCCTACTAGCGGGACCTTCCTACGAGCAGTACTTC. It encodes CASSLLAGPSYEQYF.